This T cell receptor beta chain was sequenced for a study of long-term antiretroviral therapy in people with HIV. The authors ran the immunoSEQ assay, v3.0, at survey level. Here immunoSEQ multiplex PCR was the method, and the copy in TCRdb shows in-frame clones only, minus some. The table shows roughly 42,000 clones, with about nine tenths occurring only once. This CDR3 is 16 amino acids long. Germline CDR1 is SGHNT and CDR2 is YYREEE (reference sequence). The trim removed 3 bases at V and 4 bases at J, leaving 12 bases unmatched. The source of this sequence is a woman aged 50 to 60 with HIV. This rearrangement joins TRBV5-4 to TRBJ2-7; 8 bases are a match to TRBD2. Specimen: unsorted PBMCs, collected 1.2 years after starting antiretroviral therapy. Written as DNA, the CDR3 is TGTGCCAGCAGCTCGGGGGGGGCGGTAAATGCTTACGAGCAGTACTTC. Translation gives CASSSGGAVNAYEQYF.